Each of the 22 T cell receptor beta chains below was sequenced from the same sample in a study of shared clonotypes between healthy human individuals. Sequencing used immunoSEQ multiplex PCR; TCRdb keeps in-frame clones, though not all of them. The sample includes about 1.1 million clones, 70% to 80% seen only once; the top ten take over 0.8%. The source material was memory CD4+ T cells from PBMCs. Subset described: CD45RA-negative fraction. These receptors all stem from a man aged 18-30 years in good health. Some clones in this sample may be carry-over from other donors' samples.

The V call is TRBV12-2, the J call TRBJ1-2; whether TRBD1, the table's D call, matches the DNA was not checked. TRBV12-2 represents a pseudogene. The CDR3 loop spans 16 amino acids. DNA of the CDR3: TGTGCAAGTCTGTCTACCAGGGACAGCTACGTCTATGGCTACACCTTC. This codes for CASLSTRDSYVYGYTF.

The rearrangement links TRBV4-3 to TRBJ2-5; 9 bases fit TRBD2. The CDR3 loop spans 13 amino acids. Germline V lookup: CDR1 LGHNA, CDR2 YSLEER. The junction had 0 bases not matched to a gene; V was cut back by 4 bases and J by 3 bases. CDR3 sequence: CASSRLAEETQYF. The DNA for the CDR3 is TGCGCCAGCAGCCGACTAGCGGAAGAGACCCAGTACTTC.

The rearrangement joins TRBV2 to TRBJ2-1, with unresolved D. The CDR3 runs 11 residues. Germline assignment: CDR1 SNHLY and CDR2 FYNNEI. Trimming pared 3 bases from V and 5 bases from J, leaving 2 bases between. CDR3 sequence (DNA): TGTGCCAGCAGTGACAACAATGAGCAGTTCTTC. Its translation: CASSDNNEQFF. Full variable domain (outside the CDR3, taken from reference TRBV2 and TRBJ2-1): EPEVTQTPSHQVTQMGQEVILRCVPISNHLYFYWYRQILGQKVEFLVSFYNNEISEKSEIFDDQFSVERPDGSNFTLKIRSTKLEDSAMYFCASSDNNEQFFGPGTRLTVL.

CDR3 residues: CASSISGGHTEAFF. The CDR3 DNA sequence: TGTGCCAGCTCCATTTCAGGGGGTCACACTGAAGCTTTCTTT. The gene calls are TRBV18 and TRBJ1-1, with 7 bases that match TRBD1. The CDR3 extends over 14 amino acids. V shed 6 bases, J shed 3 bases, and the junction held 7 bases outside the gene matches. Per germline, CDR1 KGHSH and CDR2 LQKENI. The full variable domain, completed using reference TRBV18 and TRBJ1-1, is NAGVMQNPRHLVRRRGQEARLRCSPMKGHSHVYWYRQLPEEGLKFMVYLQKENIIDESGMPKERFSAEFPKEGPSILRIQQVVRGDSAAYFCASSISGGHTEAFFGQGTRLTVV.

The chain is built from TRBV2 and TRBJ2-5; 11 bases map to TRBD1. CDR1 is SNHLY, CDR2 FYNNEI, per germline. This CDR3 region has 14 residues. This CDR3 is CATTGTGGRETQYF. The DNA for the CDR3 is TGTGCGACCACCGGGACAGGGGGTAGAGAGACCCAGTACTTC.

The J gene is TRBJ2-7, the V gene TRBV7-8, with D unresolved. The CDR3 totals 15 residues. V was pared by 3 bases and J by 2 bases, with 14 bases between. CDR1 and CDR2 from the germline V gene are SGHVS and FQNEAQ. CDR3 nucleotides: TGTGCCAGCAGCTTCCTCAGCTACTCACCCTACGAGCAGTACTTC. It is translated as CASSFLSYSPYEQYF.

In this sample, this clone turned up a few times. V and J are TRBV7-9 and TRBJ2-1; 8 bases line up with TRBD1. This CDR3 comprises 15 residues. V lost 7 bases to trimming and J lost 4 bases; unmatched junction nucleotides: 9. The germline V gene encodes CDR1 SEHNR and CDR2 FQNEAQ (reference sequence). CDR3 coding DNA: TGTGCCAGCACCCACCGGGACAGGAGTTACAATGAGCAGTTCTTC. Its translation: CASTHRDRSYNEQFF.

The chain employs TRBV5-1 and TRBJ2-2; either TRBD1 or TRBD2 may supply D (6 bases each). Germline CDR1 SGHRS, CDR2 YFSETQ. The CDR3 loop spans 16 amino acids. V was pared by 4 bases and J by 1 base, with 14 bases between. CDR3 coding DNA: TGCGCCAGCAGCCGACGGGGGCCGGAGAACACCGGGGAGCTGTTTTTT. This sequence encodes CASSRRGPENTGELFF. Full variable domain (rest looked up from reference TRBV5-1 and TRBJ2-2): KAGVTQTPRYLIKTRGQQVTLSCSPISGHRSVSWYQQTPGQGLQFLFEYFSETQRNKGNFPGRFSGRQFSNSRSEMNVSTLELGDSALYLCASSRRGPENTGELFFGEGSRLTVL.

This CDR3 is CAWSVLGAANYEQYF. In DNA, the CDR3 is TGTGCCTGGAGTGTACTCGGGGCAGCCAACTACGAGCAGTACTTC. The chain has TRBV30 and TRBJ2-7; either TRBD1 or TRBD2 may supply D (5 bases each). Germline CDR1 GTSNPN, CDR2 SVGIG (reference sequence). V was cut by 0 bases and J by 3 bases, with 15 bases left in between. The CDR3 covers 15 residues.

The J gene is TRBJ2-3, the V gene TRBV19, with 15 bases lining up with TRBD2. The CDR3 is made up of 16 amino acids. Germline CDR1 and CDR2: LNHDA and SQIVND (reference sequence). V gave up 4 bases and J gave up 6 bases; unmatched junction bases: 5. As DNA, the CDR3 is TGTGCCAGTAGTACGGGACTAGCGGGAGGATGGGATACGCAGTATTTT. The encoded protein is CASSTGLAGGWDTQYF.

The chain is built from TRBV19 and TRBJ2-5, with 8 nucleotides matching TRBD1. V trimming: 4 bases; J trimming: 5 bases; junction bases outside the gene matches: 12. CDR1 and CDR2 from the germline V gene are LNHDA and SQIVND (reference sequence). The CDR3 is 16 residues long. The CDR3 coding sequence is TGTGCCAGTAGTACGCGACAGGGGCTTAGGCAGGAGACCCAGTACTTC. This gives the protein CASSTRQGLRQETQYF. Filled out from reference TRBV19 and TRBJ2-5, the complete variable domain reads DGGITQSPKYLFRKEGQNVTLSCEQNLNHDAMYWYRQDPGQGLRLIYYSQIVNDFQKGDIAEGYSVSREKKESFPLTVTSAQKNPTAFYLCASSTRQGLRQETQYFGPGTRLLVL.

This clone has just one count. The chain recombines TRBV5-1 with TRBJ2-5, with TRBD1 matching 8 bases. The CDR3 runs to 14 residues. J gave up 4 bases and V 4 bases, and 6 bases lay outside the gene matches. Germline V gene sequence: CDR1 SGHRS, CDR2 YFSETQ. CDR3 DNA: TGCGCCAGCAGCGCCCAGGGGGCGGGAGAGACCCAGTACTTC. Amino acid sequence: CASSAQGAGETQYF.

The chain carries TRBV6-1 and TRBJ2-7, with D uncertain. Germline V gene data show CDR1 as MNHNS and CDR2 as SASEGT. The CDR3 is 16 amino acids. V was trimmed by 3 bases and J by 6 bases, leaving 21 bases between them. The CDR3 DNA follows: TGTGCCAGCAGTGATCCAACACGGGCCCCCTCCGGCGAGCAGTACTTC. Translation: CASSDPTRAPSGEQYF.

This rearrangement joins TRBV7-9 to TRBJ2-5; 9 nucleotides line up with TRBD1. The CDR3 is made up of 14 amino acids. J was trimmed by 4 bases and V by 5 bases; bases with no gene match: 5. CDR1 and CDR2 from the germline V gene are SEHNR and FQNEAQ (reference sequence). CDR3 protein: CASSPGQGLETQYF. In DNA, the CDR3 is TGTGCCAGCAGCCCGGGACAGGGATTAGAGACCCAGTACTTC.

This clone turned up a few times. This CDR3 is CASSFSGQGSGELFF. The CDR3 coding sequence is TGCGCCAGCAGCTTCTCGGGACAGGGTTCCGGGGAGCTGTTTTTT. The chain is built from TRBV5-1 and TRBJ2-2; 9 bases map to TRBD1. This CDR3 has 15 residues. The V segment lost 2 bases and the J segment 6 bases; nucleotides outside the gene matches: 5. CDR1 is SGHRS and CDR2 is YFSETQ in the germline V gene.

This clone was found a few times. The chain carries TRBV2 and TRBJ1-1; D is undetermined. The V end was cut by 1 base, the J end by 6 bases, with 15 bases between. Germline CDR1 SNHLY, CDR2 FYNNEI. This CDR3 contains 15 residues. CDR3 protein: CASSEGWGLKSEAFF. The CDR3 DNA is TGTGCCAGCAGTGAAGGCTGGGGTTTAAAGTCTGAAGCTTTCTTT.

This clone has a handful of counts. The chain carries TRBV6-5 and TRBJ2-3; tentatively, D is TRBD2 (5 bases). V lost 0 bases and J 12 bases, leaving 13 bases between the germline ends. This CDR3 contains 13 residues. The V gene's germline CDR1 is MNHEY and CDR2 SVGAGI. The CDR3 sequence: CASSYSKEAPQYF. The CDR3 nucleotides read TGTGCCAGCAGTTACTCGAAGGAGGCCCCCCAGTATTTT.

J is TRBJ2-7 and V is TRBV11-2; no firm D call. The V gene's germline CDR1 is SGHAT and CDR2 FQNNGV. CDR3 size: 14 residues. Trimming took off 0 bases at V and 6 bases at J, with 12 bases between the two ends. CDR3 in amino acids: CASSLDPQAAEQYF. The CDR3 nucleotides are TGTGCCAGCAGCTTAGATCCCCAGGCAGCCGAGCAGTACTTC.

The chain employs TRBV28 and TRBJ2-3; D remains unclear. The CDR3 contains 10 residues. Per the germline V gene, CDR1 is MDHEN and CDR2 is SYDVKM. The V gene lost 8 bases and the J gene lost 4 bases, with 4 bases spanning the gap. The CDR3 DNA sequence: TGTGCCAGCTTGTCAGATACGCAGTATTTT. As protein: CASLSDTQYF.

The chain uses TRBV5-4 and TRBJ2-7; D remains unclear. Germline V gene data show CDR1 as SGHNT and CDR2 as YYREEE (reference sequence). The V and J ends lost 4 bases and 4 bases respectively, with 12 bases between them. This CDR3 has 13 residues. CDR3 nucleotides: TGTGCCAGCAGCGCAGAGGTGCTTTACGAGCAGTACTTC. This sequence encodes CASSAEVLYEQYF. The variable domain in full, with the rest retrieved from reference TRBV5-4 and TRBJ2-7, is ETGVTQSPTHLIKTRGQQVTLRCSSQSGHNTVSWYQQALGQGPQFIFQYYREEENGRGNFPPRFSGLQFPNYSSELNVNALELDDSALYLCASSAEVLYEQYFGPGTRLTVT.

V is TRBV30 and J is TRBJ2-7, with unresolved D. Germline CDR1 GTSNPN, CDR2 SVGIG (reference sequence). The CDR3 is 11 residues long. V shed 0 bases and J shed 4 bases, with 4 bases lying between them. Here the CDR3 reads CAWSVWYEQYF. CDR3 nucleotides: TGTGCCTGGAGTGTGTGGTACGAGCAGTACTTC.

Remarks on this clone: The CDR3 end shows no conserved phenylalanine or tryptophan, and so a read error is likely. The chain employs TRBV15 and TRBJ1-2; 7 bases agree with TRBD1. The germline CDR1 and CDR2 sequences are LNHNV and YYDKDF (reference sequence). Unmatched junction bases numbered 7, after V lost 1 base and J lost 8 bases. This CDR3 has 14 amino acids. CDR3 residues: CATSRVDRVRGYTS. DNA for the CDR3: TGTGCCACCAGCAGAGTCGACAGGGTACGGGGCTACACCTCC.